A selection of T cell receptor beta chains follows, all from one sample in a study of regulatory T cells in long-lasting Graves disease. MiXCR was run by TCRdb on the multiplex PCR reads, yielding one entry per CDR3 protein. The profile shows around 430,000 distinct CDR3 sequences, about 20% of them singletons. The source material was peripheral blood mononuclear cells (PBMCs), sampled when the disease was refractory, from a patient treated with antithyroid drugs. The receptors were gathered from a female donor with Graves disease. CDR3s include the opening cysteine and the closing phenylalanine or tryptophan. Each record gives: J gene, clone size, D gene, V gene, CDR3 protein, CDR3 DNA. D genes are given only for firm matches. Size tells how often a clone was seen (once, few, many) or the class of an expanded clone, and some rows leave it out.

>TRBJ1-4|many|-|TRBV28
CASSFSMQGEKLFF
TGTGCCAGCAGTTTCTCCATGCAGGGTGAAAAACTGTTTTTT
>TRBJ2-7|few|-|TRBV7-2
CASTPGGYEQYF
TGTGCCAGCACCCCAGGAGGCTACGAGCAGTACTTC
>TRBJ1-3|few|-|TRBV15
CATSTYRALGGNTIYF
TGTGCCACCAGCACCTACCGGGCCCTCGGCGGCAACACCATATATTTT
>TRBJ1-6|-|-|TRBV6-2/TRBV6-3
CASSYSTGGGSPLHF
TGTGCCAGCAGTTACTCGACAGGAGGGGGTTCACCCCTCCACTTT
>TRBJ2-7|-|-|TRBV6-1
CASRPPDGYEQYF
TGTGCCAGCAGACCCCCGGACGGGTACGAGCAGTACTTC
>TRBJ1-3|-|-|TRBV10-3
CAISDPGLSSGNTIYF
TGTGCCATCAGTGACCCGGGACTGTCCTCTGGAAACACCATATATTTT
>TRBJ2-2|few|-|TRBV20-1
CSASNTYTGELFF
TGCAGTGCTAGCAACACGTACACCGGGGAGCTGTTTTTT
>TRBJ1-6|few|-|TRBV27
CASRLSRVNSPLHF
TGTGCCAGCAGGTTGAGCAGGGTCAATTCACCCCTCCACTTT
>TRBJ1-2|few|-|TRBV15
CATSKGPGVYGYTF
TGTGCCACCAGCAAAGGACCAGGGGTCTATGGCTACACCTTC
>TRBJ2-4|-|-|TRBV6-1
CASSSGRTLAKNIQYF
TGTGCCAGCAGTAGCGGACGGACGCTAGCCAAAAACATTCAGTACTTC
>TRBJ1-4|few|-|TRBV11-3
CASSLMGRVGEKLFF
TGTGCCAGCAGCTTAATGGGGCGCGTAGGAGAAAAACTGTTTTTT
>TRBJ1-1|-|-|TRBV20-1
CSARRGENTEAFF
TGCAGTGCTAGACGGGGGGAGAACACTGAAGCTTTCTTT
>TRBJ2-3|-|TRBD2|TRBV10-3
CASVNGGGTDTQYF
TGTGCCAGCGTTAACGGGGGGGGAACAGATACGCAGTATTTT
>TRBJ1-4|many|TRBD1|TRBV28
CASSPLERTGGVGEKLFF
TGTGCCAGCAGCCCATTGGAAAGGACAGGGGGCGTGGGGGAAAAACTGTTTTTT
>TRBJ2-2|few|-|TRBV11-1
CASSLQAGANTGELFF
TGTGCCAGCAGCTTACAAGCAGGGGCTAACACCGGGGAGCTGTTTTTT